This TCR beta chain was observed in a study of T cell responses to AZD1222 COVID-19 vaccine. A word on this clone: Its antigen is still unknown.

Germline V gene sequence: CDR1 SNHLY, CDR2 FYNNEI. This CDR3 region has 12 residues. Trimming stripped 5 bases from V and 8 bases from J, with 7 bases between. Profiled with immunoSEQ multiplex PCR; TCRdb holds only in-frame clones, not every one. The data hold 150,000 or so clones, with just under 95% observed a single time. General study results and limits: Increased Spike-specific TCR breadth and depth were observed after two AZD1222 doses.

V is TRBV2 and J is TRBJ1-6; unclear D gene. The TCR sequence derives from an adult in good health. Sample: peripheral blood, taken on day 0 of AZD1222 vaccination. In DNA, the CDR3 is TGTGCCAGCAGTTATAGGGATTCACCCCTCCACTTT. It yields the protein CASSYRDSPLHF.